A selection of T cell receptor beta chains follows, all from one sample in a study of CD8 T cells in Susac syndrome. In TCRdb, the immunoSEQ multiplex PCR reads were re-called with MiXCR into one record per CDR3 protein. The table includes tens of thousands of distinct CDR3 sequences, over 90% detected once. Sequencing was done on a sample of CD4+ T cells from PBMCs. All receptors derive from a human donor with Susac syndrome. The CDR3 runs from the conserved cysteine through the conserved F or W.

v_gene,len,CDR3aa
TRBV5-6,16,CASSFEPFMGDTEAFF
TRBV30,13,CAWSRVANQPQHF
TRBV6-2/TRBV6-3,15,CASSFPDYIAGELFF
TRBV29-1,12,CSVKDRVHEQYF
TRBV4-3,15,CASSQAGGSYNEQFF
TRBV15,13,CATSIPRSEVYTF
TRBV2,13,CASILLANYGYTF
TRBV30,13,CAWSGQSNQPQHF
TRBV7-9,14,CASSHGTASYGYTF
TRBV30,11,CAWSVQVQAFF
TRBV14,13,CASSHSRDQPQHF
TRBV2,12,CASNGAVGEQYF
TRBV12-3/TRBV12-4,13,CTSKGQPNQPQHF
TRBV29-1,13,CSVEAGRGAEAFF
TRBV4-1,14,CASSQDWSGGEQYF
TRBV15,13,CATRGEVGDTQYF
TRBV7-2,16,CASSRGLAVNTGELFF
TRBV28,12,CASSLPRYEQYF
TRBV9,13,CASSVEVRDEQFF
TRBV3-1,15,CASTTTRQFSNEQFF
TRBV5-1,11,CASRSGVTQYF
TRBV7-7,14,CASSLGRGAGEQFF
TRBV20-1,14,CSARGLLNSYEQYF
TRBV20-1,18,CSARDQNRVSDYNSPLHF
TRBV6-5,16,CASSYSILYSNNEQFF
TRBV15,13,CATSLTLNTEAFF
TRBV2,16,CASSLAGGSYNSPLHF
TRBV5-8,17,CASSLETRTRAGETQYF
TRBV6-5,14,CASSYGGRGEKLFF
TRBV29-1,15,CSVDSGMYSTGELFF
TRBV25-1,15,CASSESGDRSYEQYF
TRBV14,13,CASSQDLWSGYTF
TRBV7-9,16,CASSSGTGYSNQPQHF
TRBV28,16,CASSLGQTLAKNIQYF
TRBV5-4,13,CASTTRGLEGYTF
TRBV2,18,CASSDGSLGASRVNIQYF
TRBV7-8,14,CASSLDLAKNIQYF
TRBV2,13,CASAGQTNTEAFF
TRBV20-1,12,CSARAPAEKLFF
TRBV5-4,17,CASSLSGLGSYNSPLHF
TRBV9,11,CASGAKDTQYF
TRBV20-1,16,CSADASGGPSYNEQFF
TRBV3-1,18,CASSFYGTGVSGANVLTF
TRBV15,12,CATSASQETQYF
TRBV2,15,CASSDRTGLKNIQYF
TRBV7-3,13,CASSLTVNNEQFF
TRBV20-1,15,CSARGERGETDTQYF
TRBV5-4,14,CASRRAGGRNEQFF
TRBV6-5,14,CASSYSGGQETQYF
TRBV7-3,15,CASSLEGIPTYEQYF
TRBV5-4,11,CASSLGVGYTF
TRBV5-1,13,CASSFGGANVLTF
TRBV24-1,11,CATTGTVGYTF
TRBV6-6,13,CASRLQGNQPQHF